A selection of T cell receptor beta chains follows, all from one sample in a study of identical twins. MiXCR was run by TCRdb on the 5' RACE reads, yielding one entry per CDR3 protein. This table holds around 370,000 distinct CDR3 sequences, approximately 8.8% found once. Sequenced sample: naive T cells sorted from blood. Every receptor here comes from a woman aged 45-59 years in good health. Both conserved end residues are part of each CDR3. The D gene is left open where the match is weak. Clone sizes are given selectively: once, few, many, or a class where the clone is expanded.

clone_size: few; j_call: TRBJ2-7; v_call: TRBV3-1; d_call: NA; cdr3_aa: CASSPLQGGQYF; cdr3_nt: TGTGCCAGCAGCCCTTTACAGGGCGGGCAGTACTTC
clone_size: NA; j_call: TRBJ1-1; v_call: TRBV12-3/TRBV12-4; d_call: NA; cdr3_aa: CASSFIGLTNTEAFF; cdr3_nt: TGTGCCAGCAGTTTTATCGGGTTAACCAACACTGAAGCTTTCTTT
clone_size: few; j_call: TRBJ2-3; v_call: TRBV7-6; d_call: TRBD2; cdr3_aa: CASSAVSGAFSTDTQYF; cdr3_nt: TGTGCCAGCAGCGCTGTCAGCGGGGCGTTTAGCACAGATACGCAGTATTTT
clone_size: NA; j_call: TRBJ2-5; v_call: TRBV20-1; d_call: TRBD2; cdr3_aa: CSASPLAGGLQETQYF; cdr3_nt: TGCAGTGCTAGTCCACTCGCGGGGGGGCTCCAAGAGACCCAGTACTTC
clone_size: NA; j_call: TRBJ2-1; v_call: TRBV5-1; d_call: TRBD2; cdr3_aa: CASSRQREARGEQFF; cdr3_nt: TGCGCCAGCAGCCGACAGCGGGAGGCCCGGGGTGAGCAGTTCTTC
clone_size: NA; j_call: TRBJ2-3; v_call: TRBV11-3; d_call: TRBD2; cdr3_aa: CASSFSGALTDTQYF; cdr3_nt: TGTGCCAGCAGCTTTAGCGGGGCACTCACAGATACGCAGTATTTT
clone_size: many; j_call: TRBJ2-7; v_call: TRBV5-1; d_call: TRBD2; cdr3_aa: CASSPRLAGDEQYF; cdr3_nt: TGCGCCAGCAGCCCTAGACTAGCGGGAGACGAGCAGTACTTC
clone_size: NA; j_call: TRBJ2-7; v_call: TRBV9; d_call: NA; cdr3_aa: CASSVGQSSYEQYF; cdr3_nt: TGTGCCAGCAGCGTAGGGCAAAGCTCCTACGAGCAGTACTTC
clone_size: few; j_call: TRBJ2-3; v_call: TRBV11-2; d_call: NA; cdr3_aa: CASSSEGPDTQYF; cdr3_nt: TGTGCCAGCAGCTCAGAGGGCCCCGATACGCAGTATTTT
clone_size: few; j_call: TRBJ2-3; v_call: TRBV24-1; d_call: NA; cdr3_aa: CATSDLVASTDTQYF; cdr3_nt: TGTGCCACCAGTGATTTGGTAGCTAGCACAGATACGCAGTATTTT
clone_size: NA; j_call: TRBJ2-5; v_call: TRBV12-3/TRBV12-4; d_call: NA; cdr3_aa: CASSFLRQETQYF; cdr3_nt: TGTGCCAGCAGTTTCTTGCGTCAAGAGACCCAGTACTTC
clone_size: NA; j_call: TRBJ2-3; v_call: TRBV2; d_call: NA; cdr3_aa: CASSVRSADTQYF; cdr3_nt: TGTGCCAGCAGTGTACGTTCAGCAGATACGCAGTATTTT
clone_size: many; j_call: TRBJ2-3; v_call: TRBV15; d_call: NA; cdr3_aa: CATSPKGWDTQYF; cdr3_nt: TGTGCCACCAGCCCCAAGGGGTGGGATACGCAGTATTTT
clone_size: NA; j_call: TRBJ2-1; v_call: TRBV5-4; d_call: TRBD2; cdr3_aa: CASSTGLAGGLGEQFF; cdr3_nt: TGTGCCAGCAGCACGGGACTAGCGGGAGGGTTAGGTGAGCAGTTCTTC
clone_size: NA; j_call: TRBJ2-6; v_call: TRBV20-1; d_call: NA; cdr3_aa: CSARGQGGANVLTF; cdr3_nt: TGCAGTGCTAGAGGCCAGGGGGGGGCCAACGTCCTGACTTTC
clone_size: few; j_call: TRBJ2-7; v_call: TRBV5-1; d_call: NA; cdr3_aa: CASSLEAGRSYEQYF; cdr3_nt: TGCGCCAGCAGCTTGGAGGCGGGGAGGTCCTACGAGCAGTACTTC
clone_size: NA; j_call: TRBJ1-2; v_call: TRBV5-1; d_call: NA; cdr3_aa: CASSSTLDLSYGYTF; cdr3_nt: TGCGCCAGCAGCTCCACGCTTGATCTGTCCTATGGCTACACCTTC